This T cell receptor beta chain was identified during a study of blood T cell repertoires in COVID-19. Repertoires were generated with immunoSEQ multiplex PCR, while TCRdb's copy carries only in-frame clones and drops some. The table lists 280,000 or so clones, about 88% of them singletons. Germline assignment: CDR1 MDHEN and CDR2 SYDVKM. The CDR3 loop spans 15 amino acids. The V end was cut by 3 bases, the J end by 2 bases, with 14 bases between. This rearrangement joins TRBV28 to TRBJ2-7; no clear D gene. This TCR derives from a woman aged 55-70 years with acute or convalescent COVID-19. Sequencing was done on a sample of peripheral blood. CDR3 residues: CASSFLAGQAYEQYF. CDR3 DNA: TGTGCCAGCAGTTTTCTCGCAGGTCAAGCCTACGAGCAGTACTTC.